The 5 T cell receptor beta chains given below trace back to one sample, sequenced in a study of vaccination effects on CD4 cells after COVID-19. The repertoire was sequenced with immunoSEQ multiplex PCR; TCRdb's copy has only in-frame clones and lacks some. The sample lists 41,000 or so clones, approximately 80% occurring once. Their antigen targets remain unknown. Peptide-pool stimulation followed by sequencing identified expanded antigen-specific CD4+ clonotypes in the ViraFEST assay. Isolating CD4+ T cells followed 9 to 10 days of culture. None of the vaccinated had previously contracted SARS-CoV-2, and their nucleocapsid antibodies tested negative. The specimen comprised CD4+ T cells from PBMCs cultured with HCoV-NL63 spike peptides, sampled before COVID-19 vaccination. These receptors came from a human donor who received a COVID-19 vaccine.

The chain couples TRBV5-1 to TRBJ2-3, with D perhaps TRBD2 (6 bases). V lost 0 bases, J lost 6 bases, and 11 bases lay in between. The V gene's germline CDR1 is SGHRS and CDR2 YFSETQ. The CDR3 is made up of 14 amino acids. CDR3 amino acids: CASSLAWGVDTQYF. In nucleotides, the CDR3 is TGCGCCAGCAGCTTGGCCTGGGGGGTCGATACGCAGTATTTT.

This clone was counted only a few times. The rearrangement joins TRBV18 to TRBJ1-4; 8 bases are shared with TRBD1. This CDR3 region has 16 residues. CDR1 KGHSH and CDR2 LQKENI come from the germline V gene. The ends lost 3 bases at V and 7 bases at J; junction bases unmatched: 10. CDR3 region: CASSPHPQGAGEKLFF. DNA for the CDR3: TGTGCCAGCTCACCCCACCCCCAGGGGGCGGGTGAAAAACTGTTTTTT.

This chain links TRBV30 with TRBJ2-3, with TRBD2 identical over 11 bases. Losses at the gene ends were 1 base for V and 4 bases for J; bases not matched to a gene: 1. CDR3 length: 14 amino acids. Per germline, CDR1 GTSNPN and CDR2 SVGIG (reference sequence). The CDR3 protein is CAWSGSGGADTQYF. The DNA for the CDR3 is TGTGCCTGGAGTGGTAGCGGGGGGGCAGATACGCAGTATTTT. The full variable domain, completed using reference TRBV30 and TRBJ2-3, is SQTIHQWPATLVQPVGSPLSLECTVEGTSNPNLYWYRQAAGRGLQLLFYSVGIGQISSEVPQNLSASRPQDRQFILSSKKLLLSDSGFYLCAWSGSGGADTQYFGPGTRLTVL.

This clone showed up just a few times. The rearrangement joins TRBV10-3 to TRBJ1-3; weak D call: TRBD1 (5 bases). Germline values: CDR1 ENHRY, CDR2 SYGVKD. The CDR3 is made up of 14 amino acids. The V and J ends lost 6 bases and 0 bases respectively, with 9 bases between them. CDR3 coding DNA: TGTGCCATCAGGCAGGGTCGCTCTGGAAACACCATATATTTT. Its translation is CAIRQGRSGNTIYF.

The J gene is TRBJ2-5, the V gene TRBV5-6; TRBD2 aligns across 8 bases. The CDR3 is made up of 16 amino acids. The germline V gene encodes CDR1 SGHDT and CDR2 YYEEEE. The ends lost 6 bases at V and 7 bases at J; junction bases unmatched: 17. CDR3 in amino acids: CASTRLDGTGGGTQYF. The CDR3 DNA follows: TGTGCCAGCACCCGATTGGACGGAACCGGGGGGGGGACCCAGTACTTC.